The following is a T cell receptor beta chain sequence with its context. This entry is derived from a study of blood T cell repertoires in COVID-19. For the study at large: Acute and convalescent COVID-19 specimens originated in the United States, Italy and Spain. T cells, B-cell-depleted T cells, or PBMCs supplied cDNA or gDNA.

Losses at the gene ends were 11 bases for V and 5 bases for J; bases not matched to a gene: 7. Germline values: CDR1 ENHRY, CDR2 SYGVKD. There are 12 residues in the CDR3. Per the original methods: Reference gene primer amplification gave estimated nucleated cell counts. The protocol was immunoSEQ multiplex PCR, while the TCRdb copy is restricted to in-frame clones and leaves out a portion. The DNA was the basis for D and trimming; V, J and clone size are from that table. The table records 50,000 to 60,000 clones, over 80% of them present only once. Sequenced sample: peripheral blood. This receptor was taken from a man aged 40-49 years with acute or convalescent COVID-19. The V call is TRBV10-3, the J call TRBJ2-7; 9 bases map to TRBD1. Written as DNA, the CDR3 is TGTGCCCCCCACGGGGACAGGGACGAGCAGTACGTC. As protein: CAPHGDRDEQYV.